The entry that follows covers one TCR beta chain sequence. Antigen unknown. The same CDR3 also results from other DNA sequences found in this sample. This entry comes from a study of shared clonotypes between healthy human individuals. Study-level points and caveats: On the whole, naive subsets had larger estimated richness than memory subsets had.

Deep-level assay runs were performed. For sorted subsets, about 190 ng DNA per replicate equaled about 30,000 T cell genomes. Produced via immunoSEQ multiplex PCR; TCRdb's table is partial and in-frame only. This sample carries about 1.1 million clones, approximately 75% of them seen once, and the ten largest clones take 0.89%. Recent acute infections and vaccinations were absent in the healthy HIV-negative adult donors. V lost 1 base to trimming and J lost 3 bases, with 6 bases between them. Germline-derived CDR1 and CDR2 are KGHSH and LQKENI. CDR3 length: 13 amino acids. The TCR sequence derives from a young man in good health. Some clones in this sample may be carry-over from other donors' samples. The chain joins TRBV18 to TRBJ1-1, with D unclear. Sample: memory CD4+ T cells from PBMCs. Subset of the sample: CD45RA-negative fraction. CDR3 protein: CASSPRPDTEAFF. The CDR3 nucleotides read TGTGCCAGCTCACCACGACCAGACACTGAAGCTTTCTTT. The whole variable domain, remainder taken from reference TRBV18 and TRBJ1-1, is NAGVMQNPRHLVRRRGQEARLRCSPMKGHSHVYWYRQLPEEGLKFMVYLQKENIIDESGMPKERFSAEFPKEGPSILRIQQVVRGDSAAYFCASSPRPDTEAFFGQGTRLTVV.